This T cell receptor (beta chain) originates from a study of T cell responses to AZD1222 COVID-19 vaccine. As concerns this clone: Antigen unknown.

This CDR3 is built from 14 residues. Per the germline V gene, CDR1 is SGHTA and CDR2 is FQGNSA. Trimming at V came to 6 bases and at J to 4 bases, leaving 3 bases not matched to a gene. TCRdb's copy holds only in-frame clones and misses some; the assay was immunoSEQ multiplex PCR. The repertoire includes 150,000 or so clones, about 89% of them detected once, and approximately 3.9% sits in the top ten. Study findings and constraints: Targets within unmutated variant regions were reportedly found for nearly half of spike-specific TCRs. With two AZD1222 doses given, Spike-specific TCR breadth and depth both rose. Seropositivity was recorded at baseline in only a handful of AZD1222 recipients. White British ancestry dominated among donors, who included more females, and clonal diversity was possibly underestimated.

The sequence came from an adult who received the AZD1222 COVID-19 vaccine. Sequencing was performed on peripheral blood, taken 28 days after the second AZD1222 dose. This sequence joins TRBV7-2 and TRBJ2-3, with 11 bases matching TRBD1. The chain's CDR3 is CASRLDRGPDTQYF. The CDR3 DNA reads TGTGCCAGCAGGTTGGACAGGGGGCCAGATACGCAGTATTTT.